These 27 T cell receptor beta chains came from one sample sequenced in a study of control samples from healthy donors and cancer patients. Produced via immunoSEQ multiplex PCR; TCRdb's table is partial and in-frame only. The sample has over 150,000 clones; 85% to 95% are singletons. The specimen was blood. These TCRs come from a man between 35 and 55 years old in good health.

V usage is TRBV19 and J usage is TRBJ2-3, with 8 bases lining up with TRBD1. With 1 base clipped from V and 3 bases from J, the junction kept 6 bases outside the gene matches. Looked up from germline, CDR1 is LNHDA and CDR2 is SQIVND (reference sequence). The CDR3 spans 16 residues. The CDR3 loop reads CASSIGRQGATDTQYF. Here the CDR3 DNA reads TGTGCCAGTAGTATAGGGAGGCAGGGGGCTACAGATACGCAGTATTTT.

The chain carries TRBV12-3 or TRBV12-4 and TRBJ2-3; tentative D call: TRBD1 (6 bases). The CDR3 extends over 12 amino acids. Trimming removed 7 bases from V and 4 bases from J, with 9 bases in between. CDR3 sequence (DNA): TGTGCCAGCACGACAGGCCCAGATACGCAGTATTTT. Translated, it gives CASTTGPDTQYF.

The chain has TRBV11-2 and TRBJ2-7; D perhaps matches TRBD2 (6 bases). Trimming removed 6 bases at V and 5 bases at J, with 23 bases between. CDR3 length: 16 amino acids. The germline V gene has CDR1 SGHAT and CDR2 FQNNGV. The CDR3 protein is CASRPAPGLGLDEQYF. CDR3 nucleotide sequence: TGTGCCAGCAGACCTGCACCGGGACTGGGACTCGACGAGCAGTACTTC.

The CDR3 region has the DNA TGTGCCAGCAGTTTAAGGCTACAGTCTGAAGCTTTCTTT. Translation: CASSLRLQSEAFF. The chain joins TRBV28 to TRBJ1-1, with D unresolved. CDR3 length: 13 amino acids. V was cut by 2 bases and J by 6 bases, with 10 bases left in between. Germline assignment: CDR1 MDHEN and CDR2 SYDVKM.

This clone was picked up one time. CDR3 amino acids: CASSGGTGGETQYF. The CDR3 nucleotides are TGCGCCAGCAGCGGCGGGACAGGGGGAGAGACCCAGTACTTC. The J gene is TRBJ2-5, the V gene TRBV5-1; 11 bases match TRBD1. The CDR3 is 14 amino acids. CDR1 and CDR2 (germline): SGHRS, YFSETQ. J lost 4 bases, V lost 4 bases, and 3 bases had no gene match. Combining the CDR3 with reference TRBV5-1 and TRBJ2-5 gives the whole variable domain KAGVTQTPRYLIKTRGQQVTLSCSPISGHRSVSWYQQTPGQGLQFLFEYFSETQRNKGNFPGRFSGRQFSNSRSEMNVSTLELGDSALYLCASSGGTGGETQYFGPGTRLLVL.

The chain combines TRBV7-2 with TRBJ1-6; tentative D call: TRBD1 (5 bases). The CDR3 runs 13 residues. Germline V gene sequence: CDR1 SGHTA, CDR2 FQGNSA. V dropped 2 bases and J dropped 8 bases, with 7 bases sitting between them. The CDR3 region has the DNA TGTGCCAGCAGCTTAAGAGGGGATTCACCCCTCCACTTT. This sequence encodes CASSLRGDSPLHF.

This clone has just one count. This chain connects TRBV4-1 to TRBJ2-1; D may match TRBD1 or TRBD2 (5 bases each). Germline CDR1 is MGHRA and CDR2 is YSYEKL. V was clipped by 4 bases and J by 10 bases, with 11 bases between them. There are 12 residues in the CDR3. The CDR3 region is CASSPLGEEQFF. CDR3 DNA sequence: TGCGCCAGCAGCCCCTTGGGGGAGGAGCAGTTCTTC.

The chain is built from TRBV20-1 and TRBJ2-7; D gene unclear. Germline CDR1 reads DFQATT; CDR2 reads SNEGSKA (reference sequence). V was cut by 3 bases and J by 7 bases, with 16 bases left in between. This CDR3 comprises 13 residues. The CDR3 bases are TGCAGTGCTAGTCGGCAGTTCCCCGGTGAGCAGTACTTC. Residues: CSASRQFPGEQYF.

The chain couples TRBV6-1 to TRBJ1-5; D might be TRBD1 (5 bases). The ends were cut back, 3 bases at V and 7 bases at J, with 16 bases in the middle. The CDR3 is made up of 15 amino acids. Germline CDR1 MNHNS, CDR2 SASEGT. The CDR3 protein is CASSEVVAGYQPQHF. Here the CDR3 DNA reads TGTGCCAGCAGTGAGGTCGTGGCAGGGTACCAGCCCCAGCATTTT.

This chain joins TRBV6-1 and TRBJ2-3; 8 bases match TRBD1. J lost 6 bases, V lost 3 bases, and 8 bases had no gene match. CDR1 and CDR2 (germline): MNHNS, SASEGT. The CDR3 contains 15 residues. The CDR3 sequence: CASSEDRDGYDTQYF. The CDR3 DNA reads as TGTGCCAGCAGTGAGGACAGGGACGGCTACGATACGCAGTATTTT.

This clone has a single count. This chain connects TRBV4-1 to TRBJ1-1, with D maybe TRBD1 (5 bases). Germline lookup yields CDR1 MGHRA and CDR2 YSYEKL. This CDR3 spans 15 amino acids. The ends were cut back, 4 bases at V and 5 bases at J, with 17 bases in the middle. The DNA for the CDR3 is TGCGCCAGCAGCCCTACCGGGGCCAAGGAAACTGAAGCTTTCTTT. Its translation: CASSPTGAKETEAFF.

The J gene is TRBJ1-1, the V gene TRBV5-6; the D is unclear. The CDR3 runs 14 residues. Germline V gene sequence: CDR1 SGHDT, CDR2 YYEEEE. Trimming removed 0 bases from V and 1 base from J, with 7 bases in between. CDR3 in amino acids: CASSLGRENTEAFF. Written as DNA, the CDR3 is TGTGCCAGCAGCTTGGGCAGAGAGAACACTGAAGCTTTCTTT.

This clone was counted a single time. The same CDR3 can be traced to other DNA sequences in this sample. The chain carries TRBV7-7 and TRBJ2-1, with D possibly matching TRBD2 (7 bases). V lost 4 bases, J lost 6 bases, and 13 bases lay in between. Germline lookup yields CDR1 SSHAT and CDR2 FNYEAQ (reference sequence). The CDR3 has 14 residues. The CDR3 region is CASSYGLGGNEQFF. The CDR3 nucleotides are TGTGCCAGCAGCTACGGACTAGGGGGCAATGAGCAGTTCTTC.

The chain carries TRBV6-5 and TRBJ2-7; a weak D match, TRBD1 (5 bases). CDR1 is MNHEY and CDR2 is SVGAGI in the germline V gene. This CDR3 has 16 residues. The ends were cut back, 4 bases at V and 2 bases at J, with 18 bases in the middle. CDR3 nucleotides: TGTGCCAGCAGTTTATATGCGATGGGCAGGGCCTACGAGCAGTACTTC. It codes for CASSLYAMGRAYEQYF.

The chain combines TRBV7-2 with TRBJ2-7; D is unclear. Germline CDR1 and CDR2: SGHTA and FQGNSA. The CDR3 covers 12 residues. With 0 bases removed from V and 2 bases from J, the gap between germline ends came to 2 bases. The DNA for the CDR3 is TGTGCCAGCAGCTTAGCGCCCTACGAGCAGTACTTC. Translated: CASSLAPYEQYF.

The V gene is TRBV10-2, the J gene TRBJ1-2; a weak D match, TRBD1 (6 bases). Germline CDR1 reads WSHSY; CDR2 reads SAAADI. Trimming stripped 6 bases from V and 9 bases from J, with 17 bases between. The CDR3 contains 13 residues. The CDR3 loop is CASSEDSRRRYTF. The CDR3 region has the DNA TGCGCCAGCAGCGAGGACAGCCGTCGGCGCTACACCTTC.

The chain recombines TRBV29-1 with TRBJ1-2, with TRBD1 as a possible D gene (6 bases). From germline, CDR1 is SQVTM and CDR2 ANQGSEA. V lost 7 bases and J lost 5, with 11 bases in between. The CDR3 runs to 11 residues. The CDR3 region is CSERTVYGYTF. CDR3 sequence (DNA): TGCAGCGAAAGGACAGTTTATGGCTACACCTTC.

The rearrangement uses TRBV18 and TRBJ2-5, with TRBD1 matching over 7 bases. This CDR3 is built from 13 residues. V lost 5 bases, J lost 3 bases, and 3 bases stayed unmatched. Germline V gene sequence: CDR1 KGHSH, CDR2 LQKENI. CDR3 in DNA: TGTGCCAGCTCATCGGGACAGAAAGAGACCCAGTACTTC. Translating gives CASSSGQKETQYF. Drawing the rest from reference TRBV18 and TRBJ2-5, the complete variable domain is NAGVMQNPRHLVRRRGQEARLRCSPMKGHSHVYWYRQLPEEGLKFMVYLQKENIIDESGMPKERFSAEFPKEGPSILRIQQVVRGDSAAYFCASSSGQKETQYFGPGTRLLVL.

The chain combines TRBV3-1 (or the pseudogene TRBV3-2) with TRBJ2-3; 7 positions match TRBD2. CDR1 and CDR2 (germline): LGHDT, YNNKEL (reference sequence). After removal of 4 bases from V and 0 bases from J, the junction contained 7 bases not matched to a gene. The CDR3 spans 16 residues. The DNA for the CDR3 is TGTGCCAGCAGCCCGGGAGCGGGGACTAGCACAGATACGCAGTATTTT. As protein: CASSPGAGTSTDTQYF.

V is TRBV20-1 and J is TRBJ2-7; 8 nucleotides line up with TRBD1. Germline trimming cut 5 bases from V and 3 bases from J; bases unmatched to any gene: 0. CDR1 is DFQATT, CDR2 SNEGSKA, per germline (reference sequence). The CDR3 has 11 amino acids. The CDR3 nucleotides are TGCAGTGCTGACAGGGGCTACGAGCAGTACTTC. Protein sequence: CSADRGYEQYF.

V gene TRBV25-1 combines with J gene TRBJ2-5; 7 bases fit TRBD1. The length of the CDR3 is 13 residues. J lost 4 bases, V lost 4 bases, and 3 bases had no gene match. Germline V CDR1 and CDR2: MGHDK, SYGVNS. CDR3 in amino acids: CASSAWTGETQYF. The CDR3 DNA reads as TGTGCCAGCAGTGCCTGGACAGGAGAGACCCAGTACTTC. The whole variable domain, filled in from reference TRBV25-1 and TRBJ2-5, reads EADIYQTPRYLVIGTGKKITLECSQTMGHDKMYWYQQDPGMELHLIHYSYGVNSTEKGDLSSESTVSRIRTEHFPLTLESARPSHTSQYLCASSAWTGETQYFGPGTRLLVL.

V and J are TRBV27 and TRBJ1-5; D remains ambiguous. Germline CDR1 reads MNHEY; CDR2 reads SMNVEV (reference sequence). V was shortened by 0 bases and J by 9 bases, with 15 bases between the two germline ends. The CDR3 spans 15 residues. For the CDR3, the DNA is TGTGCCAGCAGTTTATCGAGGGCGGTCGGTGGGCCCCAGCATTTT. It yields the protein CASSLSRAVGGPQHF.

The V and J genes are TRBV19 and TRBJ1-5; possibly TRBD1 for D (5 bases). This CDR3 contains 14 residues. Germline V gene lookup returns CDR1 LNHDA and CDR2 SQIVND (reference sequence). V was pared by 5 bases and J by 3 bases, with 11 bases between. The CDR3 DNA follows: TGTGCCAGTAGTCCCGACAGTTCCAATCAGCCCCAGCATTTT. Translation gives CASSPDSSNQPQHF.

The rearrangement links TRBV6-6 to TRBJ1-6; 7 bases fit TRBD1. Germline CDR1 MNHNY, CDR2 SVGAGI (reference sequence). This CDR3 region has 13 residues. The junction had 2 bases not matched to a gene; V was cut back by 1 base and J by 11 bases. The CDR3 protein is CASSYFQGAPLHF. The CDR3 DNA is TGTGCCAGCAGTTACTTTCAGGGGGCACCCCTCCACTTT.

The chain uses TRBV27 and TRBJ1-6, with 9 bases identical to TRBD1. The trim removed 4 bases at V and 8 bases at J, leaving 15 bases unmatched. Germline V lookup: CDR1 MNHEY, CDR2 SMNVEV (reference sequence). The CDR3 loop spans 18 amino acids. The CDR3 coding sequence is TGTGCCAGCAGTTCCACAGGGGGCGAATTCACCGCGGATTCACCCCTCCACTTT. Translated, it gives CASSSTGGEFTADSPLHF.

The J gene is TRBJ1-1, the V gene TRBV7-9; no clear D. Germline V CDR1 and CDR2: SEHNR, FQNEAQ (reference sequence). V gave up 3 bases and J gave up 3 bases, with 8 bases separating them. The CDR3 is 13 amino acids. The CDR3, as DNA: TGTGCCAGCAGCTTGGACGGTTACACTGAAGCTTTCTTT. This encodes CASSLDGYTEAFF.

The V gene is TRBV6-2 or TRBV6-3, the J gene TRBJ1-1; TRBD1 agrees at 8 bases. CDR3 size: 13 residues. The V segment lost 2 bases and the J segment 8 bases; nucleotides outside the gene matches: 4. CDR1 and CDR2 (germline): MNHEY, SVGEGT. CDR3 amino acids: CASSYPGDREAFF. In DNA form, the CDR3 reads TGTGCCAGCAGTTACCCCGGGGACAGGGAAGCTTTCTTT.